These 31 T cell receptor beta chains were all obtained from the same sample, sequenced in a study of OX40 agonist ivuxolimab in advanced cancers. Repertoires were generated with immunoSEQ multiplex PCR, while TCRdb's copy carries only in-frame clones and drops some. The table lists about 24,000 clones, 60% to 80% of them singletons, with 9.5% to 15% in the top ten. The starting material was CD4+ or CD8+ T cells sorted from blood, obtained in a trial of the OX40 agonist ivuxolimab. These receptors were obtained from an adult with an advanced solid tumor such as melanoma, head and neck, liver or kidney cancer.

The chain employs TRBV11-2 and TRBJ2-2, with D perhaps assigned TRBD1 or TRBD2 (6 bases each). Trimming removed 6 bases from V and 6 bases from J, with 11 bases in between. CDR3 size: 13 residues. CDR1 is SGHAT and CDR2 is FQNNGV in the germline V gene. The chain's CDR3 is CASRRGGSGELFF. In DNA, the CDR3 is TGTGCCAGCAGGCGAGGGGGGTCCGGGGAGCTGTTTTTT.

This chain connects TRBV10-3 to TRBJ2-7, with D possibly being TRBD2 (5 bases). CDR1 is ENHRY and CDR2 is SYGVKD in the germline V gene. Trimming left V 8 bases short and J 4 bases short, with 9 bases between. This CDR3 region has 11 residues. Here the CDR3 reads CAIGRDYEQYF. CDR3 sequence (DNA): TGTGCCATCGGGAGAGATTACGAGCAGTACTTC.

This clone was counted a few times. The gene calls are TRBV16 and TRBJ1-1; D is perhaps TRBD1 (5 bases). CDR3 size: 16 residues. Germline V CDR1 and CDR2: KGHSY, FQNENV. The V end was cut by 0 bases, the J end by 5 bases, with 16 bases between. This CDR3 is CASSQSLTGGETEAFF. The CDR3 DNA reads TGTGCCAGCAGCCAATCGTTGACTGGGGGAGAAACTGAAGCTTTCTTT. Using reference TRBV16 and TRBJ1-1 for the parts outside the CDR3, the full variable domain is GEEVAQTPKHLVRGEGQKAKLYCAPIKGHSYVFWYQQVLKNEFKFLISFQNENVFDETGMPKERFSAKCLPNSPCSLEIQATKLEDSAVYFCASSQSLTGGETEAFFGQGTRLTVV.

J is TRBJ1-5 and V is TRBV5-4; no clear D. Trimming removed 0 bases from V and 9 bases from J, with 7 bases in between. This CDR3 spans 12 amino acids. Germline values: CDR1 SGHNT, CDR2 YYREEE (reference sequence). CDR3 residues: CASSLARGPQHF. For the CDR3, the DNA is TGTGCCAGCAGCTTGGCCAGAGGGCCCCAGCATTTT.

The genes are TRBV10-3 and TRBJ2-5; 8 bases line up with TRBD2. The J call is uncertain, as TRBJ2-7 better fits the DNA end. The CDR3 has 14 residues. Germline V lookup: CDR1 ENHRY, CDR2 SYGVKD. CDR3 amino acids: CAISGGTSSYEQYF. The CDR3 DNA is TGTGCCATCAGTGGGGGGACTAGCTCCTACGAGCAGTACTTC.

The chain joins TRBV5-1 to TRBJ1-5, with no clear D. CDR3 length: 15 residues. V lost 4 bases to trimming and J lost 1 base, with 12 bases between them. Germline loops: CDR1 SGHRS, CDR2 YFSETQ. CDR3 sequence (DNA): TGCGCCAGCAGCCTCGAAGGCGGGAGCAATCAGCCCCAGCATTTT. This sequence encodes CASSLEGGSNQPQHF. Full variable domain (remainder filled in from reference TRBV5-1 and TRBJ1-5): KAGVTQTPRYLIKTRGQQVTLSCSPISGHRSVSWYQQTPGQGLQFLFEYFSETQRNKGNFPGRFSGRQFSNSRSEMNVSTLELGDSALYLCASSLEGGSNQPQHFGDGTRLSIL.

This clone showed up just once. The chain links TRBV18 to TRBJ2-3; TRBD2 might be the D (6 bases). CDR1 is KGHSH and CDR2 is LQKENI in the germline V gene. V was cut by 3 bases and J by 0 bases, with 13 bases left in between. The CDR3 is 16 residues long. The CDR3 region is CASSPKRARSTDTQYF. For the CDR3, the DNA is TGTGCCAGCTCACCTAAGCGGGCCAGGAGCACAGATACGCAGTATTTT.

This clone was picked up a small number of times. The chain has TRBV18 and TRBJ1-2, with unresolved D. The CDR3 totals 12 residues. The germline V gene has CDR1 KGHSH and CDR2 LQKENI. Trimming pared 2 bases from V and 12 bases from J, leaving 13 bases between. CDR3 sequence: CASSPGREINTF. The CDR3 region has the DNA TGTGCCAGCTCACCAGGGAGAGAAATTAACACCTTC.

The chain joins TRBV11-2 to TRBJ1-2; 7 nucleotides line up with TRBD1. The CDR3 has 15 amino acids. The germline gives CDR1 SGHAT, CDR2 FQNNGV. V was clipped by 5 bases and J by 2 bases; unmatched bases: 8. CDR3 sequence: CASSLGGGQNYGYTF. The DNA for the CDR3 is TGTGCCAGCAGCCTCGGAGGGGGCCAAAACTATGGCTACACCTTC.

CDR3 protein: CASSLKNGETQYF. The CDR3 region has the DNA TGTGCCAGCAGCTTGAAGAATGGAGAGACCCAGTACTTC. V gene TRBV5-6 combines with J gene TRBJ2-5; D unresolved. CDR1 and CDR2 (germline): SGHDT, YYEEEE. V shed 1 base and J shed 4 bases, with 8 bases lying between them. The CDR3 is made up of 13 amino acids.

This rearrangement joins TRBV7-2 to TRBJ2-7; 8 bases align to TRBD2. The CDR3 runs 15 residues. V dropped 5 bases and J dropped 1; count of bases not matched to a gene: 7. In germline, CDR1 is SGHTA, CDR2 FQGNSA. The CDR3 coding sequence is TGTGCCAGCAGCCTCACGAGCGGGGGTTCCTACGAGCAGTACTTC. The encoded protein is CASSLTSGGSYEQYF.

The rearrangement joins TRBV15 to TRBJ2-3; D uncertain. The CDR3 totals 13 residues. Looked up from germline, CDR1 is LNHNV and CDR2 is YYDKDF (reference sequence). The V gene lost 3 bases and the J gene lost 2 bases, with 6 bases spanning the gap. CDR3 amino acids: CATSSGITDTQYF. DNA for the CDR3: TGTGCCACCAGCAGTGGAATCACAGATACGCAGTATTTT.

The chain employs TRBV2 and TRBJ2-5; 8 bases are a match to TRBD1. The germline gives CDR1 SNHLY, CDR2 FYNNEI. CDR3 length equals 16 residues. J lost 6 bases, V lost 2 bases, and 11 bases had no gene match. The CDR3 sequence is CASSELQGASIKTQYF. The CDR3 DNA reads as TGTGCCAGCAGTGAACTTCAGGGGGCGAGTATAAAGACCCAGTACTTC.

The rearrangement uses TRBV2 and TRBJ1-5, with 8 positions matching TRBD1. The CDR3 covers 16 residues. V lost 3 bases to trimming and J lost 4 bases; unmatched junction nucleotides: 8. CDR1 is SNHLY, CDR2 FYNNEI, per germline. CDR3 nucleotides: TGTGCCAGCAGTGACCACCAGGGGGCGTTTAATCAGCCCCAGCATTTT. Amino acid sequence: CASSDHQGAFNQPQHF.

This rearrangement joins TRBV6-1 to TRBJ2-3, with 7 bases aligning to TRBD1. V was pared by 7 bases and J by 3 bases, with 7 bases of the junction left unmatched. Per germline, CDR1 MNHNS and CDR2 SASEGT. The CDR3 is made up of 14 amino acids. CDR3 nucleotide sequence: TGTGCCAGCAAGAACAGGGGAGAGACAGATACGCAGTATTTT. Its translation: CASKNRGETDTQYF.

This sequence joins TRBV29-1 and TRBJ1-1; TRBD1 is a possible D gene (5 bases). CDR1 is SQVTM, CDR2 ANQGSEA, per germline. The CDR3 runs 14 residues. Trimming removed 0 bases at V and 5 bases at J, with 13 bases between. The CDR3 DNA follows: TGCAGCGTTGAAGATCCCGGGGGGGAGACTGAAGCTTTCTTT. Translation gives CSVEDPGGETEAFF.

The chain combines TRBV6-1 with TRBJ2-3, with TRBD2 matching 9 bases. The CDR3 loop spans 17 amino acids. The germline V gene has CDR1 MNHNS and CDR2 SASEGT. J was trimmed by 6 bases and V by 4 bases; bases with no gene match: 14. CDR3 residues: CASSGWDPAGGPDTQYF. CDR3 nucleotides: TGTGCCAGCAGTGGTTGGGATCCAGCGGGGGGACCCGATACGCAGTATTTT.

The chain links TRBV7-3 to TRBJ2-7, with 9 nucleotides matching TRBD1. CDR3 size: 13 residues. Germline lookup yields CDR1 SGHTA and CDR2 FQGTGA. J lost 2 bases, V lost 5 bases, and 1 base had no gene match. The CDR3, as DNA: TGTGCCAGCAGCCGGGACAGGGCCTACGAGCAGTACTTC. Its protein is CASSRDRAYEQYF.

The chain carries TRBV6-5 and TRBJ1-6; TRBD1 agrees at 7 bases. Unmatched junction bases numbered 8, after V lost 6 bases and J lost 6 bases. CDR3 size: 15 residues. Germline V lookup: CDR1 MNHEY, CDR2 SVGAGI. CDR3 loop: CASSNRGQFNSPLHF. CDR3 DNA: TGTGCCAGCAGCAACAGGGGACAGTTTAATTCACCCCTCCACTTT.

This sequence joins TRBV9 and TRBJ1-2, with D maybe TRBD1 (6 bases). The V gene's germline CDR1 is SGDLS and CDR2 YYNGEE. CDR3 size: 14 residues. Trimming removed 0 bases from V and 6 bases from J, with 12 bases in between. CDR3 sequence reads: CASSVVSGGHGYTF. The CDR3 DNA is TGTGCCAGCAGCGTAGTGTCCGGGGGCCATGGCTACACCTTC.

V usage is TRBV7-9 and J usage is TRBJ1-2, with TRBD1 as a possible D gene (5 bases). Germline CDR1 SEHNR, CDR2 FQNEAQ (reference sequence). CDR3 size: 16 residues. Deletions cut 5 bases from V and 4 bases from J, with 20 bases between. Here the CDR3 reads CASSTQAQELGYGYTF. CDR3 nucleotides: TGTGCCAGCAGCACCCAGGCACAGGAGCTGGGCTATGGCTACACCTTC.

The rearrangement joins TRBV6-5 to TRBJ1-4; possibly TRBD1 for D (5 bases). There are 12 residues in the CDR3. V was cut by 7 bases and J by 7 bases, with 10 bases left in between. CDR1 is MNHEY and CDR2 is SVGAGI in the germline V gene. CDR3 region: CASKGGGEKLFF. The CDR3 coding sequence is TGTGCCAGCAAAGGCGGGGGTGAAAAACTGTTTTTT.

The chain has TRBV10-1 and TRBJ1-1; tentative D call: TRBD1 (5 bases). Per the germline V gene, CDR1 is WNHNN and CDR2 is SYGVQD (reference sequence). The CDR3 loop spans 14 amino acids. V dropped 2 bases and J dropped 2 bases, with 9 bases sitting between them. The CDR3 coding sequence is TGCGCCAGCAGTGAGAGGAGGGGAAACACTGAAGCTTTCTTT. It codes for CASSERRGNTEAFF.

The genes are TRBV11-3 and TRBJ2-7; 8 bases match TRBD1. The length of the CDR3 is 14 residues. J gave up 2 bases and V 5 bases, and 5 bases lay outside the gene matches. Germline V gene sequence: CDR1 SGHNT, CDR2 YENEEA. CDR3 bases: TGTGCCAGCAGCCGCGCCAGGGGGCCCTACGAGCAGTACTTC. As protein: CASSRARGPYEQYF.

The chain joins TRBV28 to TRBJ1-2; D not resolved. Germline-derived CDR1 and CDR2 are MDHEN and SYDVKM. The CDR3 contains 13 residues. Trimming took 1 base from V and 4 from J, leaving 7 bases between them. The CDR3 loop is CASSLSNAYGYTF. The CDR3 DNA reads TGTGCCAGCAGTTTATCCAACGCCTATGGCTACACCTTC.

The chain recombines TRBV30 with TRBJ2-1, with 9 bases matching TRBD1. In germline, CDR1 is GTSNPN, CDR2 SVGIG (reference sequence). V shed 0 bases and J 3 bases; nucleotides not matched to a gene: 3. The CDR3 totals 15 residues. CDR3 sequence (DNA): TGTGCCTGGAGTGTGGAGACAGGGGGCTACAATGAGCAGTTCTTC. This gives the protein CAWSVETGGYNEQFF.

The gene calls are TRBV5-1 and TRBJ1-2, with TRBD1 identical over 8 bases. With V trimmed by 0 bases and J by 8 bases, 3 bases remained unmatched. Germline lookup yields CDR1 SGHRS and CDR2 YFSETQ. CDR3 size: 13 residues. This CDR3 reads CASSLETGVGYTF. The CDR3 DNA reads TGCGCCAGCAGCTTGGAGACAGGGGTCGGCTACACCTTC.

The rearrangement joins TRBV5-6 to TRBJ2-1; D gene unclear. Trimming left V 4 bases short and J 0 bases short, with 17 bases between. This CDR3 is built from 17 residues. From germline, CDR1 is SGHDT and CDR2 YYEEEE. CDR3 nucleotide sequence: TGTGCCAGCAGCAGCGAATCGGGCATTAGCTCCTACAATGAGCAGTTCTTC. Its translation is CASSSESGISSYNEQFF.

The chain is built from TRBV6-1 and TRBJ2-5; 7 bases agree with TRBD2. J was trimmed by 2 bases and V by 7 bases; bases with no gene match: 7. Germline assignment: CDR1 MNHNS and CDR2 SASEGT. The CDR3 is made up of 14 amino acids. The CDR3 is CASTGGLGQETQYF. Here the CDR3 DNA reads TGTGCCAGCACCGGGGGGTTGGGGCAAGAGACCCAGTACTTC.

The CDR3: CAWSVYGGTEAFF. The CDR3 DNA reads as TGTGCCTGGAGTGTATACGGGGGCACTGAAGCTTTCTTT. The rearrangement joins TRBV30 to TRBJ1-1; D might be TRBD1 (5 bases). The CDR3 covers 13 residues. In germline, CDR1 is GTSNPN, CDR2 SVGIG (reference sequence). Trimming pared 0 bases from V and 4 bases from J, leaving 9 bases between.

This sequence joins TRBV9 and TRBJ1-1, with D possibly being TRBD1 (5 bases). The CDR3 length is 14 residues. V dropped 4 bases and J dropped 1 base, with 11 bases sitting between them. Looked up from germline, CDR1 is SGDLS and CDR2 is YYNGEE. CDR3 bases: TGTGCCAGCAGCCTGGACATGACGAACACTGAAGCTTTCTTT. It encodes CASSLDMTNTEAFF.